This TCR beta chain was captured in a study of blood T cell repertoires in COVID-19. This CDR3 spans 15 amino acids. V was clipped by 4 bases and J by 1 base; unmatched bases: 6. In germline, CDR1 is SGDLS, CDR2 YYNGEE. Method: immunoSEQ multiplex PCR; TCRdb's copy keeps in-frame clones and lacks some. In the table there are fewer than 300,000 clones, roughly 86% of which are singletons. This TCR derives from a man in his forties who had recovered from COVID-19. J is TRBJ1-1 and V is TRBV9, with 8 bases lining up with TRBD1. The sample consisted of peripheral blood. The CDR3 spells CASSTGDRRNTEAFF. The CDR3 region has the DNA TGTGCCAGCAGCACAGGGGACAGGAGGAACACTGAAGCTTTCTTT. The full variable domain, completed using reference TRBV9 and TRBJ1-1, is DSGVTQTPKHLITATGQRVTLRCSPRSGDLSVYWYQQSLDQGLQFLIQYYNGEERAKGNILERFSAQQFPDLHSELNLSSLELGDSALYFCASSTGDRRNTEAFFGQGTRLTVV.